A selection of T cell receptor beta chains follows, all from one sample in a study of beta chain features in type 1 diabetes. Some clones are missing from TCRdb's copy, which holds only in-frame ones; the method was immunoSEQ multiplex PCR. Among some 290,000 clones listed, over 11% were seen once. The sequenced material came from naive CD4+ T cells from blood. The receptor source for this set is a man aged 25 to 40 with type 1 diabetes. Each CDR3 is given with its conserved first and last residue. Fields, in order: D gene, V gene, clone size, J gene, CDR3 DNA, CDR3 protein. The D gene is left open where the match is weak. Rows give clone size only sometimes, using once, few, many, or a class for an expanded clone.

D gene: TRBD2; V gene: TRBV30; clone size: few; J gene: TRBJ2-7; CDR3 DNA: TGTGCCTCGAGATTGACTAGCGGGATTGAATACGAGCAGTACTTC; CDR3 protein: CASRLTSGIEYEQYF
D gene: NA; V gene: TRBV9; clone size: NA; J gene: TRBJ2-2; CDR3 DNA: TGTGCCAGCAGCGTGTCGAGCACCGGGGAGCTGTTTTTT; CDR3 protein: CASSVSSTGELFF
D gene: TRBD2; V gene: TRBV30; clone size: NA; J gene: TRBJ2-3; CDR3 DNA: TGTGCCTGGAGTTCGCAGGGAGGGTCAGATACGCAGTATTTT; CDR3 protein: CAWSSQGGSDTQYF
D gene: NA; V gene: TRBV7-9; clone size: few; J gene: TRBJ1-1; CDR3 DNA: TGTGCCAGCAGCTTTCGTCGACAGAGTAACACTGAAGCTTTCTTT; CDR3 protein: CASSFRRQSNTEAFF
D gene: TRBD2; V gene: TRBV5-4; clone size: few; J gene: TRBJ2-7; CDR3 DNA: TGTGCCAGCAGCTGGGGACTAGCGGGGGCCTACGAGCAGTACTTC; CDR3 protein: CASSWGLAGAYEQYF
D gene: NA; V gene: TRBV11-2; clone size: few; J gene: TRBJ1-2; CDR3 DNA: TGTGCCAGCAGCTTTTCCCGGGGGAACTATGGCTACACCTTC; CDR3 protein: CASSFSRGNYGYTF
D gene: NA; V gene: TRBV5-1; clone size: few; J gene: TRBJ2-7; CDR3 DNA: TGCGCCAGCAGCTTGGACGGTCCCCTCTACGAGCAGTACTTC; CDR3 protein: CASSLDGPLYEQYF
D gene: NA; V gene: TRBV5-1; clone size: NA; J gene: TRBJ1-5; CDR3 DNA: TGCGCCAGCAGCTTGGAAACAGGGAATCAGCCCCAGCATTTT; CDR3 protein: CASSLETGNQPQHF
D gene: TRBD2; V gene: TRBV6-6; clone size: few; J gene: TRBJ2-7; CDR3 DNA: TGTGCCAGCAGTTACTCCGGGACTAGCGGTTCCTACGAGCAGTACTTC; CDR3 protein: CASSYSGTSGSYEQYF
D gene: NA; V gene: TRBV6-5; clone size: NA; J gene: TRBJ1-3; CDR3 DNA: TGTGCCAGCAGTTACTCTCAGGGCAACACCATATATTTT; CDR3 protein: CASSYSQGNTIYF
D gene: NA; V gene: TRBV7-9; clone size: few; J gene: TRBJ2-3; CDR3 DNA: TGTGCCAGCAGCTTCCGAGGTACGGGCACAGATACGCAGTATTTT; CDR3 protein: CASSFRGTGTDTQYF
D gene: NA; V gene: TRBV4-3; clone size: NA; J gene: TRBJ2-7; CDR3 DNA: TGCGCCAGCAGCCAAGAGAACAACTACGAGCAGTACTTC; CDR3 protein: CASSQENNYEQYF
D gene: NA; V gene: TRBV5-1; clone size: once; J gene: TRBJ1-1; CDR3 DNA: TGCGCCAGCAGCTTGGCCCGGCAGGGTGAAGCTTTCTTT; CDR3 protein: CASSLARQGEAFF
D gene: NA; V gene: TRBV28; clone size: few; J gene: TRBJ1-2; CDR3 DNA: TGTGCCAGCCGAAACGGGGGAAACTATGGCTACACCTTC; CDR3 protein: CASRNGGNYGYTF
D gene: NA; V gene: TRBV5-4; clone size: few; J gene: TRBJ2-7; CDR3 DNA: TGTGCCAGCAGCTTGGGCGGGGTTGTGTCCTACGAGCAGTACTTC; CDR3 protein: CASSLGGVVSYEQYF
D gene: NA; V gene: TRBV5-1; clone size: few; J gene: TRBJ2-1; CDR3 DNA: TGCGCCAGCAGCTTGCTGGCGGGGAACTCCTACAATGAGCAGTTCTTC; CDR3 protein: CASSLLAGNSYNEQFF
D gene: TRBD2; V gene: TRBV28; clone size: few; J gene: TRBJ2-7; CDR3 DNA: TGTGCCAGCAGTTCTCCGGGACTAGCGGGCAGCTACGAGCAGTACTTC; CDR3 protein: CASSSPGLAGSYEQYF
D gene: NA; V gene: TRBV4-1; clone size: NA; J gene: TRBJ2-3; CDR3 DNA: TGCGCCAGCAGCCAAGGTGGGGGGATCCCAGATACGCAGTATTTT; CDR3 protein: CASSQGGGIPDTQYF
D gene: NA; V gene: TRBV18; clone size: once; J gene: TRBJ2-7; CDR3 DNA: TGTGCCAGCTCACCCCATCTCGGGGGTCAATCCTACGAGCAGTACTTC; CDR3 protein: CASSPHLGGQSYEQYF
D gene: NA; V gene: TRBV7-2; clone size: few; J gene: TRBJ2-5; CDR3 DNA: TGTGCCAGCAGCTTATCCCGAGAGACCCAGTACTTC; CDR3 protein: CASSLSRETQYF
D gene: NA; V gene: TRBV5-1; clone size: NA; J gene: TRBJ2-1; CDR3 DNA: TGCGCCAGCAGCTTAGCAGGGGTCAATGAGCAGTTCTTC; CDR3 protein: CASSLAGVNEQFF
D gene: TRBD1; V gene: TRBV6-6; clone size: few; J gene: TRBJ1-2; CDR3 DNA: TGTGCCAGCATTAACCGGGACAGTACTAACTATGGCTACACCTTC; CDR3 protein: CASINRDSTNYGYTF
D gene: TRBD2; V gene: TRBV5-1; clone size: NA; J gene: TRBJ2-3; CDR3 DNA: TGCGCCAGCAGCCGACTAGCGGAAGCCCCCCCCACAGATACGCAGTATTTT; CDR3 protein: CASSRLAEAPPTDTQYF
D gene: NA; V gene: TRBV30; clone size: NA; J gene: TRBJ2-7; CDR3 DNA: TGTGCCTGGTCAGGGTTTAGCTCCTACGAGCAGTACTTC; CDR3 protein: CAWSGFSSYEQYF
D gene: NA; V gene: TRBV28; clone size: few; J gene: TRBJ2-4; CDR3 DNA: TGTGCCAGCAGTTCCGACAGGGGAGGGGTGAACATTCAGTACTTC; CDR3 protein: CASSSDRGGVNIQYF
D gene: NA; V gene: TRBV7-9; clone size: NA; J gene: TRBJ1-2; CDR3 DNA: TGTGCCGGCTCCAGGGATTATGGCTACACCTTC; CDR3 protein: CAGSRDYGYTF
D gene: TRBD2; V gene: TRBV9; clone size: few; J gene: TRBJ2-3; CDR3 DNA: TGTGCCAGCAGCGTAGCTGCGGGAGGGCCAGATACGCAGTATTTT; CDR3 protein: CASSVAAGGPDTQYF
D gene: NA; V gene: TRBV18; clone size: NA; J gene: TRBJ2-3; CDR3 DNA: TGTGCCAGCTCACCGGGGCTTTCCACAGATACGCAGTATTTT; CDR3 protein: CASSPGLSTDTQYF
D gene: NA; V gene: TRBV30; clone size: few; J gene: TRBJ2-5; CDR3 DNA: TGTGCCTCAAACCGCCAGGCGCAAGAGACCCAGTACTTC; CDR3 protein: CASNRQAQETQYF
D gene: TRBD1; V gene: TRBV15; clone size: NA; J gene: TRBJ1-1; CDR3 DNA: TGTGCCACCAGCAGTGGATCGGTAGAAGGGACAGTCTTT; CDR3 protein: CATSSGSVEGTVF
D gene: TRBD2; V gene: TRBV5-1; clone size: few; J gene: TRBJ2-6; CDR3 DNA: TGCGCCAGCAGCTTGGCCCTAGCGGGAACAGCCTTCGCGGCCAACGTCCTGACTTTC; CDR3 protein: CASSLALAGTAFAANVLTF
D gene: TRBD1; V gene: TRBV28; clone size: NA; J gene: TRBJ1-5; CDR3 DNA: TGTGCCAGCAGTTTAGGGACAGGGCATCAGCCCCAGCATTTT; CDR3 protein: CASSLGTGHQPQHF
D gene: TRBD1; V gene: TRBV2; clone size: few; J gene: TRBJ2-7; CDR3 DNA: TGTGCCAGCAGTACAGGACAGGGCCCCTACGAGCAGTACTTC; CDR3 protein: CASSTGQGPYEQYF
D gene: NA; V gene: TRBV5-6; clone size: few; J gene: TRBJ2-5; CDR3 DNA: TGTGCCAGCAGCTTGATAGAAGAGACCCAGTACTTC; CDR3 protein: CASSLIEETQYF
D gene: NA; V gene: TRBV19; clone size: NA; J gene: TRBJ2-7; CDR3 DNA: TGTGCCAGTAGTACCGCCTTATGGCAGTCCACCTACGAGCAGTACTTC; CDR3 protein: CASSTALWQSTYEQYF
D gene: TRBD2; V gene: TRBV5-1; clone size: few; J gene: TRBJ2-7; CDR3 DNA: TGCGCCAGCAGCGTCGGACTAGCGGACGGAAGCGAGCAGTACTTC; CDR3 protein: CASSVGLADGSEQYF
D gene: NA; V gene: TRBV28; clone size: NA; J gene: TRBJ2-7; CDR3 DNA: TGTGCCAGCTGGAGAATACAGGGCTCCTACGAGCAGTACTTC; CDR3 protein: CASWRIQGSYEQYF
D gene: TRBD2; V gene: TRBV18; clone size: few; J gene: TRBJ2-7; CDR3 DNA: TGTGCCAGCTCACCAGTGGGAGGGCTGGCCGAGCAGTACTTC; CDR3 protein: CASSPVGGLAEQYF
D gene: TRBD1; V gene: TRBV7-2; clone size: few; J gene: TRBJ2-3; CDR3 DNA: TGTGCCAGCAGCAGGGACAGGGGTACAGATACGCAGTATTTT; CDR3 protein: CASSRDRGTDTQYF
D gene: TRBD2; V gene: TRBV5-1; clone size: NA; J gene: TRBJ2-7; CDR3 DNA: TGCGCCAGCAGCACGGGGACTAGCGGGATGAGGTACGAGCAGTACTTC; CDR3 protein: CASSTGTSGMRYEQYF
D gene: TRBD2; V gene: TRBV6-1; clone size: NA; J gene: TRBJ2-1; CDR3 DNA: TGTGCCAGCAACCCTAGCGGGAGGGCCTACAATGAGCAGTTCTTC; CDR3 protein: CASNPSGRAYNEQFF
D gene: NA; V gene: TRBV5-4; clone size: NA; J gene: TRBJ1-1; CDR3 DNA: TGTGCCAGCAGCTCGGGGGGGGAGGGCACTGAAGCTTTCTTT; CDR3 protein: CASSSGGEGTEAFF
D gene: NA; V gene: TRBV6-1; clone size: few; J gene: TRBJ1-2; CDR3 DNA: TGTGCCAGCAGTGAAAGTCAGGGCTATGGCTACACCTTC; CDR3 protein: CASSESQGYGYTF
D gene: NA; V gene: TRBV23-1; clone size: few; J gene: TRBJ1-5; CDR3 DNA: TGCGCCAGCAGTCAAACGGGGGGCGAGGATCAGCCCCAGCATTTT; CDR3 protein: CASSQTGGEDQPQHF
D gene: TRBD1; V gene: TRBV28; clone size: NA; J gene: TRBJ2-5; CDR3 DNA: TGTGCCAGCAGACCAGACAGGGACCAAGAGACCCAGTACTTC; CDR3 protein: CASRPDRDQETQYF
D gene: NA; V gene: TRBV7-9; clone size: few; J gene: TRBJ1-1; CDR3 DNA: TGTGCCAGCAGCCCGCGGGGAAGTACGTCCACTGAAGCTTTCTTT; CDR3 protein: CASSPRGSTSTEAFF
D gene: NA; V gene: TRBV11-2; clone size: NA; J gene: TRBJ2-7; CDR3 DNA: TGTGCCAGCAGGGGGGAGGCGGGGTGGCACGAGCAGTACTTC; CDR3 protein: CASRGEAGWHEQYF
D gene: NA; V gene: TRBV19; clone size: few; J gene: TRBJ1-1; CDR3 DNA: TGTGCCAGTAGTATGGAGGGGAGGAGAGCTTTCTTT; CDR3 protein: CASSMEGRRAFF
D gene: NA; V gene: TRBV30; clone size: NA; J gene: TRBJ2-1; CDR3 DNA: TGTGCCTGGAGTCCTTTAACGGGGGACAATGAGCAGTTCTTC; CDR3 protein: CAWSPLTGDNEQFF